This T cell receptor beta chain was recovered during a study of T cells after yellow fever vaccination. Each CDR3 protein is one row after TCRdb ran MiXCR on the 5' RACE reads. Of about 45,000 distinct CDR3 sequences in the sample, roughly 7% were seen once. This clonotype was recorded many times. This CDR3 region has 13 residues. V lost 3 bases to trimming and J lost 6 bases, with 10 bases between them. This sequence was found in a man aged 25-45 years who received the YFV17D yellow fever vaccine. The sequencing used CD8+ T cells not binding an NS4B(214-222) dextramer, sorted from PBMCs, collected 45 days after the yellow fever booster vaccination. The chain is built from TRBV12-3 or TRBV12-4 and TRBJ2-3; D gene unclear. Here the CDR3 DNA reads TGTGCCAGCAGTTTGGTGGCCGGGGATACGCAGTATTTT. It encodes CASSLVAGDTQYF.